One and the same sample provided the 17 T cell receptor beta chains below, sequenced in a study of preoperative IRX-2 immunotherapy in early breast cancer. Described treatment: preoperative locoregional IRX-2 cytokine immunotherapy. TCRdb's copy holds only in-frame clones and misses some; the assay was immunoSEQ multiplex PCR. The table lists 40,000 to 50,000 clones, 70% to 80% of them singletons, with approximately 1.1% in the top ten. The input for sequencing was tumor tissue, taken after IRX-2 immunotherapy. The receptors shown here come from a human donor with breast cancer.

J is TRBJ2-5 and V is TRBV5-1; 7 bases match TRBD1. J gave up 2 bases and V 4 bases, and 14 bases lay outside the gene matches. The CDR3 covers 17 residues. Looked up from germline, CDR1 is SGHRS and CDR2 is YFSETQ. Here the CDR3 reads CASSGGQPLQWQETQYF. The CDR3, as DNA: TGCGCCAGCAGCGGGGGACAGCCGTTACAGTGGCAAGAGACCCAGTACTTC.

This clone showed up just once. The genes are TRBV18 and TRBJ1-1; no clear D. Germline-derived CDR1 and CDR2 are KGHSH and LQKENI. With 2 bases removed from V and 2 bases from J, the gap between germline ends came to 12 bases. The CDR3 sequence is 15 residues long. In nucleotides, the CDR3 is TGTGCCAGCTCACCAGGGAGGAGTACTAACACTGAAGCTTTCTTT. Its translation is CASSPGRSTNTEAFF.

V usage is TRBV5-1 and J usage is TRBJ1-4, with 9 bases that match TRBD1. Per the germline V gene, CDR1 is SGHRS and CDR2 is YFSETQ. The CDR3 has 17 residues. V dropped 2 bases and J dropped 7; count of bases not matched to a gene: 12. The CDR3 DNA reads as TGCGCCAGCAGCTTAGGGCCCTACAGGGGGCTGGGTGAAAAACTGTTTTTT. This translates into CASSLGPYRGLGEKLFF.

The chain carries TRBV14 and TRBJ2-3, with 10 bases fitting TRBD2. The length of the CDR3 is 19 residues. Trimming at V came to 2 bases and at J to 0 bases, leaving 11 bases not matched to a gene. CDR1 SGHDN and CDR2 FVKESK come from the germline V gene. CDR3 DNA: TGTGCCAGCAGCCAAAGGCTAGCGGGAGTTTCTAAAAGCACAGATACGCAGTATTTT. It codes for CASSQRLAGVSKSTDTQYF.

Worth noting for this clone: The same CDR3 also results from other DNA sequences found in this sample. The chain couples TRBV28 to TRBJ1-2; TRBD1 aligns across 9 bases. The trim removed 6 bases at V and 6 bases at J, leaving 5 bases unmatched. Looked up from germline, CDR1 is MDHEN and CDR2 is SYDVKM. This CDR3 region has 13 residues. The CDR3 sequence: CASRGQGRDGYTF. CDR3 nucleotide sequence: TGTGCCAGCAGGGGACAGGGAAGAGATGGCTACACCTTC.

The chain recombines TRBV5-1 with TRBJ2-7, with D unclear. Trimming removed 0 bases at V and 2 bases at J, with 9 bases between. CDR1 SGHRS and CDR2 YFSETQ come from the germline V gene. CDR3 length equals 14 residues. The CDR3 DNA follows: TGCGCCAGCAGCTTGGGTAACGGACCCTACGAGCAGTACTTC. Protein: CASSLGNGPYEQYF.

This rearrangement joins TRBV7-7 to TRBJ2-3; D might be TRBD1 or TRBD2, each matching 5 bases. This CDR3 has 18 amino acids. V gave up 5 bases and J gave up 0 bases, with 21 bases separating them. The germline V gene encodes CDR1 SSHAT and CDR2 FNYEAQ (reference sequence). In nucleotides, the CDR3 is TGTGCCAGCAGCCAAGATTCACCGGGACGGCCGAGCACAGATACGCAGTATTTT. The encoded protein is CASSQDSPGRPSTDTQYF.

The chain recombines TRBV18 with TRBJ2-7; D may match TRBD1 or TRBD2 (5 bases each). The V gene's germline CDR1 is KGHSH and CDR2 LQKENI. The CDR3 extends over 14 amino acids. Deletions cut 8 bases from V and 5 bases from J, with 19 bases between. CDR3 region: CASHPGTGKDEQYF. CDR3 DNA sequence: TGTGCCAGCCATCCCGGGACGGGGAAGGACGAGCAGTACTTC.

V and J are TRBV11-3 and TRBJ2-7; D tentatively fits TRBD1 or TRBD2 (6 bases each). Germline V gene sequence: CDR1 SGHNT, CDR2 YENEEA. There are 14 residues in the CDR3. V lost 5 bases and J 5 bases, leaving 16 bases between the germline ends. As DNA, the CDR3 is TGTGCCAGCAGCCAAACACAGGGAGGCAACGAGCAGTACTTC. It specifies CASSQTQGGNEQYF.

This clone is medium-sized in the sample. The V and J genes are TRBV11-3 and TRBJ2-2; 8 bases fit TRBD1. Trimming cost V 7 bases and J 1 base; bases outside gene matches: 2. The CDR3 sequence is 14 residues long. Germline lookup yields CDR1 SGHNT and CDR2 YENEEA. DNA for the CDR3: TGTGCCAGCAAGGGACAGGTGAACACCGGGGAGCTGTTTTTT. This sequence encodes CASKGQVNTGELFF.

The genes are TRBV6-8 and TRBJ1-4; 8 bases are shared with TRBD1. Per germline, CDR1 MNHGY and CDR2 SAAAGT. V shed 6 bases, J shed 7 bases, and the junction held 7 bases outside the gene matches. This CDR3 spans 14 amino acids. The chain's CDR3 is CASSLTGEGEKLFF. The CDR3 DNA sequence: TGTGCCAGCAGCCTGACAGGGGAGGGTGAAAAACTGTTTTTT.

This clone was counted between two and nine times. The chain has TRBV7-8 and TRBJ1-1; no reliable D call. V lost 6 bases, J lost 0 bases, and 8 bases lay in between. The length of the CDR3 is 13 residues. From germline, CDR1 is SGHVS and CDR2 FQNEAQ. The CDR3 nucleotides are TGTGCCAGCAGATCGAGGATGAACACTGAAGCTTTCTTT. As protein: CASRSRMNTEAFF.

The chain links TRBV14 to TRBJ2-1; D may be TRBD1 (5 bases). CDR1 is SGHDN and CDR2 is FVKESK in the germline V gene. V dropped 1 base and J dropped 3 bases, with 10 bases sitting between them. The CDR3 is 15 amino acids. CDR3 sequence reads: CASSQVLQGYNEQFF. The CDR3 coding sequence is TGTGCCAGCAGCCAAGTTCTTCAGGGCTACAATGAGCAGTTCTTC.

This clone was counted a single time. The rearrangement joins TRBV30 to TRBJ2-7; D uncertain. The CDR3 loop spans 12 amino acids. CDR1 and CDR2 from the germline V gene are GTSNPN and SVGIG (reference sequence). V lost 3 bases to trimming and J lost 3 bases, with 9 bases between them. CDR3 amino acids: CAWRSIGYEQYF. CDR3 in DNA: TGTGCCTGGAGGTCGATTGGCTACGAGCAGTACTTC.

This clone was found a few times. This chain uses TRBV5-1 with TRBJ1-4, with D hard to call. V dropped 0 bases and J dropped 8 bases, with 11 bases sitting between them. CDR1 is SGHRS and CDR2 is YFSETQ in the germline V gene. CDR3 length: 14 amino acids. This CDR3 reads CASSLGGSGEKLFF. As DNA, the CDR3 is TGCGCCAGCAGCTTGGGGGGAAGCGGAGAAAAACTGTTTTTT.

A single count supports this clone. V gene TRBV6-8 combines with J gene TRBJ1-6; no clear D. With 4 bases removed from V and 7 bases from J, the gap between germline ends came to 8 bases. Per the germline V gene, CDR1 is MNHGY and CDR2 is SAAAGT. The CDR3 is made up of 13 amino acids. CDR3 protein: CASSLDLNSPLHF. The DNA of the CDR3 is TGTGCCAGCAGTTTGGACCTGAATTCACCCCTCCACTTT.

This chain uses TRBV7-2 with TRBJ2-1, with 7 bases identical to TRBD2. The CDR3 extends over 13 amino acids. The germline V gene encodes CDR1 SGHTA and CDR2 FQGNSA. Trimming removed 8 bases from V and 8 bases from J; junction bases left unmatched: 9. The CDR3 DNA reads TGTGCCAGCGCGCGGCGGGAGCTCGATGAGCAGTTCTTC. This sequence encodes CASARRELDEQFF.